The next 21 T cell receptor beta chains were all read from a single sample in a study of T cell responses to AZD1222 COVID-19 vaccine. TCRdb's table, derived via immunoSEQ multiplex PCR, lists solely in-frame clones and lacks some. The sample has about 130,000 clones; 88% are singletons. Sequences were derived from peripheral blood, sampled on day 0 of AZD1222 vaccination. The receptors derive from an adult in good health.

This clone was seen once. The J gene is TRBJ1-2, the V gene TRBV6-1; weak D call: TRBD1 (6 bases). With 1 base removed from V and 3 bases from J, the gap between germline ends came to 9 bases. CDR1 and CDR2 from the germline V gene are MNHNS and SASEGT. The CDR3 contains 14 residues. The CDR3 reads CASSEETGDYGYTF. The DNA for the CDR3 is TGTGCCAGCAGTGAAGAGACAGGTGACTATGGCTACACCTTC.

The chain combines TRBV3-1 (or the pseudogene TRBV3-2) with TRBJ2-7; 7 nucleotides align to TRBD1. Germline CDR1 and CDR2: LGHDT and YNNKEL (reference sequence). This CDR3 has 15 residues. Losses at the gene ends were 1 base for V and 0 bases for J; bases not matched to a gene: 3. In nucleotides, the CDR3 is TGTGCCAGCAGCCAAGGGACAGGATTCTCCTACGAGCAGTACTTC. It is translated as CASSQGTGFSYEQYF.

The chain recombines TRBV28 with TRBJ1-1, with TRBD1 matching 8 bases. Germline trimming cut 5 bases from V and 2 bases from J; bases unmatched to any gene: 4. CDR3 length equals 14 residues. CDR1 and CDR2 (germline): MDHEN, SYDVKM. The DNA for the CDR3 is TGTGCCAGCAGTCCCGGGACAGGTAACACTGAAGCTTTCTTT. Amino acid sequence: CASSPGTGNTEAFF. Looking up the rest from reference TRBV28 and TRBJ1-1 gives the full variable domain: DVKVTQSSRYLVKRTGEKVFLECVQDMDHENMFWYRQDPGLGLRLIYFSYDVKMKEKGDIPEGYSVSREKKERFSLILESASTNQTSMYLCASSPGTGNTEAFFGQGTRLTVV.

This clone is a singleton in its sample. The gene calls are TRBV2 and TRBJ1-2; D is perhaps TRBD1 (5 bases). The V gene's germline CDR1 is SNHLY and CDR2 FYNNEI. This CDR3 contains 13 residues. V lost 7 bases and J lost 5, with 14 bases in between. Here the CDR3 DNA reads TGTGCCAGCAAGCCGGGAGGGGATTATGGCTACACCTTC. Amino acids: CASKPGGDYGYTF. Supplemented by reference TRBV2 and TRBJ1-2, the full variable domain reads EPEVTQTPSHQVTQMGQEVILRCVPISNHLYFYWYRQILGQKVEFLVSFYNNEISEKSEIFDDQFSVERPDGSNFTLKIRSTKLEDSAMYFCASKPGGDYGYTFGSGTRLTVV.

This clone has more than one count but fewer than ten. The V and J genes are TRBV7-2 and TRBJ2-7; D not certain. Germline-derived CDR1 and CDR2 are SGHTA and FQGNSA. The CDR3 is 13 residues long. V lost 5 bases and J lost 2, with 10 bases in between. CDR3 bases: TGTGCCAGCAGCCTCGACATAGCCTACGAGCAGTACTTC. This codes for CASSLDIAYEQYF.

This clone was detected a few times. This chain uses TRBV30 with TRBJ2-1; 9 bases are a match to TRBD2. V shed 5 bases and J 5 bases; nucleotides not matched to a gene: 7. The germline gives CDR1 GTSNPN, CDR2 SVGIG (reference sequence). This CDR3 region has 14 residues. The DNA of the CDR3 is TGTGCCTGGGACCTAGCGGGGCTTAACAATGAGCAGTTCTTC. Amino acid sequence: CAWDLAGLNNEQFF. Combining the CDR3 with reference TRBV30 and TRBJ2-1 gives the whole variable domain SQTIHQWPATLVQPVGSPLSLECTVEGTSNPNLYWYRQAAGRGLQLLFYSVGIGQISSEVPQNLSASRPQDRQFILSSKKLLLSDSGFYLCAWDLAGLNNEQFFGPGTRLTVL.

As DNA, the CDR3 is TGCGCCAGCAGTGGAAAGGGGGCCTACGAGCAGTACTTC. It codes for CASSGKGAYEQYF. The chain carries TRBV10-1 and TRBJ2-7; D might be TRBD1 (6 bases). The CDR3 is 13 residues long. Germline V gene sequence: CDR1 WNHNN, CDR2 SYGVQD (reference sequence). V was clipped by 4 bases and J by 2 bases, with 9 bases between them.

J is TRBJ2-1 and V is TRBV11-2, with a tentative D call TRBD1 (6 bases). The CDR3 runs 15 residues. V dropped 2 bases and J dropped 2 bases, with 10 bases sitting between them. CDR1 and CDR2 (germline): SGHAT, FQNNGV. CDR3 sequence reads: CASSLRYRAYNEQFF. CDR3 nucleotide sequence: TGTGCCAGCAGCTTACGGTACAGGGCCTACAATGAGCAGTTCTTC.

This rearrangement joins TRBV30 to TRBJ1-5; D call uncertain. Deletions cut 0 bases from V and 3 bases from J, with 15 bases between. The V gene's germline CDR1 is GTSNPN and CDR2 SVGIG (reference sequence). This CDR3 contains 16 residues. CDR3 sequence: CAWSVRELRDNQPQHF. The CDR3 bases are TGTGCCTGGAGTGTGAGGGAATTAAGGGACAATCAGCCCCAGCATTTT.

This chain uses TRBV3-1 (or the pseudogene TRBV3-2) with TRBJ2-2; TRBD2 aligns across 14 bases. After removal of 6 bases from V and 5 bases from J, the junction contained 11 bases not matched to a gene. The CDR3 is 18 residues long. The V gene's germline CDR1 is LGHDT and CDR2 YNNKEL (reference sequence). In nucleotides, the CDR3 is TGTGCCAGCAGTCTCAGACTAGCGGGAGGGGTAATGACCGGGGAGCTGTTTTTT. This sequence encodes CASSLRLAGGVMTGELFF.

This rearrangement joins TRBV19 to TRBJ2-3; TRBD2 agrees at 9 bases. Unmatched junction bases numbered 7, after V lost 6 bases and J lost 0 bases. From germline, CDR1 is LNHDA and CDR2 SQIVND (reference sequence). CDR3 length: 16 residues. CDR3 nucleotides: TGTGCCAGTAGCCTTAGACTAGCGGTAAGCACAGATACGCAGTATTTT. Translating it yields CASSLRLAVSTDTQYF.

V gene TRBV24-1 combines with J gene TRBJ2-6, with TRBD2 identical over 13 bases. J was trimmed by 0 bases and V by 9 bases; bases with no gene match: 7. Looked up from germline, CDR1 is KGHDR and CDR2 is SFDVKD. The CDR3 covers 18 residues. As DNA, the CDR3 is TGTGCCACCGGAATAGGACTAGCGGGGGACTCTGGGGCCAACGTCCTGACTTTC. This gives the protein CATGIGLAGDSGANVLTF.

The chain uses TRBV7-2 and TRBJ1-6; 12 nucleotides match TRBD1. The J segment lost 7 bases and the V segment lost 5 bases, leaving 3 bases of the junction unmatched. Per germline, CDR1 SGHTA and CDR2 FQGNSA. This CDR3 spans 15 amino acids. CDR3 loop: CASSPGQGANSPLHF. The CDR3 DNA sequence: TGTGCCAGCAGCCCGGGACAGGGGGCGAATTCACCCCTCCACTTT.

V gene TRBV6-6 combines with J gene TRBJ1-1; 7 bases are a match to TRBD1. J lost 3 bases, V lost 3 bases, and 7 bases had no gene match. From germline, CDR1 is MNHNY and CDR2 SVGAGI (reference sequence). This CDR3 has 15 residues. The CDR3 bases are TGTGCCAGCAGTTATACGACAGGGCGGCACACTGAAGCTTTCTTT. It is translated as CASSYTTGRHTEAFF.

The gene calls are TRBV27 and TRBJ1-2; weak D call: TRBD1 (5 bases). CDR1 MNHEY and CDR2 SMNVEV come from the germline V gene (reference sequence). V gave up 6 bases and J gave up 4 bases, with 15 bases separating them. The CDR3 contains 14 residues. The CDR3 nucleotides are TGTGCCAGCAGACCCCAGGGATATAGCTATGGCTACACCTTC. Residues: CASRPQGYSYGYTF.

The V call is TRBV7-9, the J call TRBJ2-7; 7 positions match TRBD2. Per the germline V gene, CDR1 is SEHNR and CDR2 is FQNEAQ (reference sequence). CDR3 length equals 12 residues. The J segment lost 6 bases and the V segment lost 5 bases, leaving 4 bases of the junction unmatched. The CDR3 region is CASSRSGVEQYF. The DNA of the CDR3 is TGTGCCAGCAGCCGAAGCGGGGTCGAGCAGTACTTC.

The rearrangement uses TRBV5-1 and TRBJ1-6; D is uncertain. The length of the CDR3 is 16 residues. Germline values: CDR1 SGHRS, CDR2 YFSETQ. Trimming shortened V by 0 bases and J by 0 bases, and 7 bases separated the two germline ends. The CDR3 DNA reads TGCGCCAGCAGCTTGGAAGGCAGCTCCTATAATTCACCCCTCCACTTT. Its translation: CASSLEGSSYNSPLHF. Full variable domain (rest looked up from reference TRBV5-1 and TRBJ1-6): KAGVTQTPRYLIKTRGQQVTLSCSPISGHRSVSWYQQTPGQGLQFLFEYFSETQRNKGNFPGRFSGRQFSNSRSEMNVSTLELGDSALYLCASSLEGSSYNSPLHFGNGTRLTVT.

This clone was seen a few times. J is TRBJ1-3 and V is TRBV9; TRBD1 might be the D (5 bases). The length of the CDR3 is 17 residues. CDR1 and CDR2 (germline): SGDLS, YYNGEE. V was shortened by 0 bases and J by 2 bases, with 15 bases between the two germline ends. The CDR3 nucleotides are TGTGCCAGCAGCGTAGATTCAGGGACCAGGGCTGGAAACACCATATATTTT. Translation gives CASSVDSGTRAGNTIYF.

The chain has TRBV7-6 and TRBJ1-1, with D tentatively TRBD1 (5 bases). This CDR3 spans 14 amino acids. V shed 3 bases and J shed 1 base, with 9 bases lying between them. The V gene's germline CDR1 is SGHVS and CDR2 FNYEAQ. As DNA, the CDR3 is TGTGCCAGCAGCTTTACAGGAACGAACACTGAAGCTTTCTTT. As protein: CASSFTGTNTEAFF.

This chain connects TRBV5-1 to TRBJ1-3; the D is unclear. V was cut by 2 bases and J by 4 bases, with 10 bases left in between. The CDR3 loop spans 14 amino acids. From germline, CDR1 is SGHRS and CDR2 YFSETQ. The CDR3, as DNA: TGCGCCAGCAGCTTCGGGGTGGAAGGAAACACCATATATTTT. Translated, it gives CASSFGVEGNTIYF.

The rearrangement joins TRBV5-1 to TRBJ2-2; D may be TRBD1 (6 bases). Germline CDR1 and CDR2: SGHRS and YFSETQ. The CDR3 is made up of 15 amino acids. The V and J ends lost 0 bases and 6 bases respectively, with 12 bases between them. The CDR3 region is CASSLEWGRPGELFF. CDR3 bases: TGCGCCAGCAGCTTGGAGTGGGGGCGCCCCGGGGAGCTGTTTTTT.